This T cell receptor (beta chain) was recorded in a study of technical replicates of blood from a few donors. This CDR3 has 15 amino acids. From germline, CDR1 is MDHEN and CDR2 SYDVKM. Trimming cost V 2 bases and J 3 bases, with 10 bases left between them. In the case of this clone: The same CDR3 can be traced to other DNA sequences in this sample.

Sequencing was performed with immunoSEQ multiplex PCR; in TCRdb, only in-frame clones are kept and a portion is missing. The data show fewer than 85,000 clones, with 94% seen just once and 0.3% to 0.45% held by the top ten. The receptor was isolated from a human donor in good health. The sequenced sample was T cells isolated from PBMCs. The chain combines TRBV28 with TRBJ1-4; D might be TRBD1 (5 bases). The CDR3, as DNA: TGTGCCAGCAGTTTAACGGCAGGGCCTAATGAAAAACTGTTTTTT. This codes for CASSLTAGPNEKLFF.